One and the same sample provided the 7 T cell receptor beta chains below, sequenced in a study of T cell responses to AZD1222 COVID-19 vaccine (dated by TCRdb to the early 2020s). The sample's time point label is to be understood as: about 28 days (+/-7) after the second vaccine dose. The library was generated by the immunoSEQ multiplex PCR assay. TCRdb holds this immuneACCESS table with in-frame rearrangements only. Some clones are missing; in checked studies, unresolved V genes explain under half, and the rest has no known cause. Here the sample has about 110,000 clones; roughly 92% occur a single time. The top ten clones comprise 2% to 2.5% of the sample. Sequenced here: peripheral blood, sampled 28 days after the second AZD1222 dose. Receptors were obtained from an adult who received the AZD1222 COVID-19 vaccine.

The chain recombines TRBV20-1 with TRBJ2-3; D remains unclear. Per the germline V gene, CDR1 is DFQATT and CDR2 is SNEGSKA (reference sequence). Trimming removed 3 bases at V and 2 bases at J, with 18 bases between. The CDR3 loop spans 16 amino acids. CDR3: CSASGISLFSTDTQYF. The CDR3 DNA reads TGCAGTGCTAGTGGTATTAGTCTTTTTTCCACAGATACGCAGTATTTT.

V usage is TRBV28 and J usage is TRBJ2-3, with 10 bases aligning to TRBD2. Unmatched junction bases numbered 12, after V lost 5 bases and J lost 4 bases. This CDR3 comprises 17 residues. Germline values: CDR1 MDHEN, CDR2 SYDVKM. In nucleotides, the CDR3 is TGTGCCAGCAGTCCTCGTGGTAGCGGGGGGCCGGCAGATACGCAGTATTTT. Encoded protein: CASSPRGSGGPADTQYF.

The chain joins TRBV18 to TRBJ1-3, with D perhaps matching TRBD1 (5 bases). CDR1 is KGHSH and CDR2 is LQKENI in the germline V gene. V lost 5 bases, J lost 0 bases, and 11 bases lay in between. CDR3 length: 15 residues. Here the CDR3 reads CASSGGTNSGNTIYF. Here the CDR3 DNA reads TGTGCCAGCTCAGGAGGGACTAACTCTGGAAACACCATATATTTT.

The CDR3: CASSLVGQVYEQYF. The CDR3 region has the DNA TGTGCCAGCAGCTTAGTGGGACAGGTCTACGAGCAGTACTTC. The rearrangement uses TRBV7-8 and TRBJ2-7; 8 bases match TRBD1. The CDR3 is made up of 14 amino acids. V shed 1 base and J 3 bases; nucleotides not matched to a gene: 2. Germline V gene data show CDR1 as SGHVS and CDR2 as FQNEAQ.

The V call is TRBV7-9, the J call TRBJ1-6, with D unresolved. V shed 3 bases and J shed 5 bases, with 8 bases lying between them. The CDR3 has 14 residues. Germline V CDR1 and CDR2: SEHNR, FQNEAQ (reference sequence). The CDR3 bases are TGTGCCAGCAGCTTGAACGGGGATAATTCACCCCTCCACTTT. This codes for CASSLNGDNSPLHF.

The V call is TRBV1, the J call TRBJ1-2. TRBV1 is a listed pseudogene. CDR3 length equals 13 residues. CDR3 protein: CTSSQARFQPYTF. DNA for the CDR3: TGCACCAGCAGCCAAGCCCGCTTTCAGCCCTACACCTTC.

J is TRBJ2-5 and V is TRBV2, with D unclear. This CDR3 is 14 amino acids long. CDR1 is SNHLY and CDR2 is FYNNEI in the germline V gene. V was shortened by 4 bases and J by 1 base, with 10 bases between the two germline ends. The CDR3 sequence: CASSGQAVQETQYF. DNA for the CDR3: TGTGCCAGCAGTGGCCAGGCGGTCCAAGAGACCCAGTACTTC. The full variable domain, in which reference TRBV2 and TRBJ2-5 provide the parts outside the CDR3, is EPEVTQTPSHQVTQMGQEVILRCVPISNHLYFYWYRQILGQKVEFLVSFYNNEISEKSEIFDDQFSVERPDGSNFTLKIRSTKLEDSAMYFCASSGQAVQETQYFGPGTRLLVL.